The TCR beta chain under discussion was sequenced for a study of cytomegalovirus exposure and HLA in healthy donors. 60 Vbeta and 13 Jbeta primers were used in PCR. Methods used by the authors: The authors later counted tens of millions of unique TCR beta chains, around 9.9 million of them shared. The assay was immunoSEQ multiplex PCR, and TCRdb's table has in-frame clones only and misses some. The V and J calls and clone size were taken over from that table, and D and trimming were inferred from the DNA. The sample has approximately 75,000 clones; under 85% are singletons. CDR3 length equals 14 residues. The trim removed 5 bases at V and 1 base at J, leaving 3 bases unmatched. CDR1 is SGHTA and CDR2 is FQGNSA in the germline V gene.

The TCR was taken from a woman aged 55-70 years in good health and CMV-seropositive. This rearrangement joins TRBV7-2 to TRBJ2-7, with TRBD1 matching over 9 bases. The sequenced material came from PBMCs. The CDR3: CASSRDRVSYEQYF. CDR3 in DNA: TGTGCCAGCAGCCGGGACAGGGTGTCCTACGAGCAGTACTTC.